This note documents a single T cell receptor beta chain sequence. What it binds is unknown. The data are from a study of human thymus T cells. The protocol was immunoSEQ multiplex PCR, while the TCRdb copy is restricted to in-frame clones and leaves out a portion. In the table there are 78,000 or so clones, around 96% of which are singletons. Looked up from germline, CDR1 is SGHTA and CDR2 is FQGNSA. V was trimmed by 5 bases and J by 1 base, leaving 11 bases between them. The CDR3 is 14 amino acids. Findings and limits, study-wide: Unrelated individuals reportedly shared highly overlapping thymic TCR repertoires.

Thymus tissue for the work was resected from patients undergoing corrective heart surgery. Those donating were healthy Finnish infants in corrective surgery for congenital heart defects. The J gene is TRBJ2-5, the V gene TRBV7-2; D not resolved. The sequencing input was thymus tissue. The sequence came from a boy in the first two years of life with a congenital heart defect but otherwise immunologically healthy. In DNA, the CDR3 is TGTGCCAGCAGCCCCCAGGAGACCCAAGAGACCCAGTACTTC. It is translated as CASSPQETQETQYF.